Each of the 16 T cell receptor beta chains below was sequenced from the same sample in a study of blood T cell repertoires in COVID-19. TCRdb keeps only in-frame clones here, not all; method: immunoSEQ multiplex PCR. The table records about 340,000 clones, 65% to 90% of them present only once. Sequenced sample: peripheral blood. These receptors were collected from a woman aged 60-75 years with COVID-19, enrolled during active disease.

DNA of the CDR3: TGTGCCATCAGTGAGTCTTTACAGGGGAGCACTGAAGCTTTCTTT. It encodes CAISESLQGSTEAFF. The genes are TRBV10-3 and TRBJ1-1, with 7 nucleotides matching TRBD1. This CDR3 has 15 amino acids. Trimming at V came to 0 bases and at J to 4 bases, leaving 5 bases not matched to a gene. Germline V gene sequence: CDR1 ENHRY, CDR2 SYGVKD.

The rearrangement uses TRBV21-1 and TRBJ2-4; TRBD1 is taken as the D call from the table, unchecked against the DNA. TRBV21-1 is a listed pseudogene. This CDR3 comprises 15 residues. In DNA form, the CDR3 reads TGTGCCAGCAGCAATGCCGGGACAGGGAAAAACATTCAGTACTTC. It encodes CASSNAGTGKNIQYF.

The V and J genes are TRBV24-1 and TRBJ1-2; D possibly corresponds to TRBD1 (6 bases). The CDR3 length is 16 residues. The germline gives CDR1 KGHDR, CDR2 SFDVKD. V lost 3 bases to trimming and J lost 2 bases, with 15 bases between them. The CDR3 DNA reads TGTGCCACCAGTGATCCGGGCCAGGGGAACAACTATGGCTACACCTTC. This gives the protein CATSDPGQGNNYGYTF.

The V and J genes are TRBV9 and TRBJ1-1; 8 nucleotides match TRBD1. The CDR3 is 16 amino acids. Germline lookup yields CDR1 SGDLS and CDR2 YYNGEE. J was trimmed by 1 base and V by 0 bases; bases with no gene match: 5. Here the CDR3 reads CASSVVAGGQNTEAFF. The CDR3 nucleotides read TGTGCCAGCAGCGTAGTGGCAGGGGGCCAGAACACTGAAGCTTTCTTT.

This chain uses TRBV3-1 (or the pseudogene TRBV3-2) with TRBJ2-7; the match to TRBD2 covers 7 bases. Germline V gives CDR1 LGHDT, CDR2 YNNKEL (reference sequence). With 3 bases clipped from V and 2 bases from J, the junction kept 7 bases outside the gene matches. The CDR3 totals 15 residues. CDR3 in DNA: TGTGCCAGCAGCCATGATCGGACTAGGGCCTACGAGCAGTACTTC. Translating gives CASSHDRTRAYEQYF.

V and J are TRBV2 and TRBJ1-5, with D unresolved. V lost 2 bases to trimming and J lost 7 bases, with 12 bases between them. The CDR3 sequence is 14 residues long. Germline assignment: CDR1 SNHLY and CDR2 FYNNEI. The CDR3 spells CASSERKGGQPQHF. In DNA form, the CDR3 reads TGTGCCAGCAGTGAAAGGAAGGGAGGACAGCCCCAGCATTTT.

V is TRBV11-2 and J is TRBJ2-7; 7 bases are shared with TRBD1. The CDR3 is 16 residues long. Germline V lookup: CDR1 SGHAT, CDR2 FQNNGV. The junction had 14 bases not matched to a gene; V was cut back by 5 bases and J by 4 bases. CDR3 in amino acids: CASSLGNRGRAYEQYF. CDR3 sequence (DNA): TGTGCCAGCAGCCTAGGTAATAGGGGGCGCGCGTACGAGCAGTACTTC.

CDR3 region: CASSLVERPPYEQYF. The CDR3 DNA reads as TGCGCCAGCAGCTTGGTGGAGCGGCCCCCCTACGAGCAGTACTTC. The chain couples TRBV5-1 to TRBJ2-7, with D possibly being TRBD2 (5 bases). The CDR3 extends over 15 amino acids. Germline V gene data show CDR1 as SGHRS and CDR2 as YFSETQ. With 0 bases removed from V and 2 bases from J, the gap between germline ends came to 12 bases.

This rearrangement joins TRBV7-8 to TRBJ1-3; D is undetermined. This CDR3 is 16 amino acids long. The germline V gene has CDR1 SGHVS and CDR2 FQNEAQ. V was shortened by 1 base and J by 2 bases, with 12 bases between the two germline ends. This CDR3 is CASSLGARFPGNTIYF. CDR3 nucleotides: TGTGCCAGCAGCTTAGGTGCCAGGTTCCCTGGAAACACCATATATTTT.

The rearrangement links TRBV3-1 (or the pseudogene TRBV3-2) to TRBJ1-6; D might be TRBD1 (5 bases). V was trimmed by 4 bases and J by 6 bases, leaving 7 bases between them. Germline CDR1 and CDR2: LGHDT and YNNKEL (reference sequence). The CDR3 is 13 residues long. CDR3 sequence (DNA): TGTGCCAGCAGCCCCGACAGTAATTCACCCCTCCACTTT. Protein sequence: CASSPDSNSPLHF.

V and J are TRBV19 and TRBJ1-2; TRBD1 agrees at 9 bases. Per the germline V gene, CDR1 is LNHDA and CDR2 is SQIVND (reference sequence). The CDR3 totals 20 residues. V trimming: 0 bases; J trimming: 4 bases; junction bases outside the gene matches: 18. Written as DNA, the CDR3 is TGTGCCAGTAGTATAGATTGGGGCCGGGACAGGGACCAACCCATCTATGGCTACACCTTC. It translates to CASSIDWGRDRDQPIYGYTF. The variable domain in full, completed from reference TRBV19 and TRBJ1-2, reads DGGITQSPKYLFRKEGQNVTLSCEQNLNHDAMYWYRQDPGQGLRLIYYSQIVNDFQKGDIAEGYSVSREKKESFPLTVTSAQKNPTAFYLCASSIDWGRDRDQPIYGYTFGSGTRLTVV.

The chain carries TRBV29-1 and TRBJ2-7; D is uncertain. This CDR3 has 13 residues. CDR1 SQVTM and CDR2 ANQGSEA come from the germline V gene. Trimming removed 2 bases at V and 4 bases at J, with 12 bases between. Written as DNA, the CDR3 is TGCAGCGTTGAATGGAACAGCCCTTACGAGCAGTACTTC. This codes for CSVEWNSPYEQYF.

The V and J genes are TRBV11-2 and TRBJ2-1; D possibly corresponds to TRBD2 (7 bases). This CDR3 has 15 residues. Germline V gene data show CDR1 as SGHAT and CDR2 as FQNNGV. Trimming left V 4 bases short and J 6 bases short, with 16 bases between. CDR3 sequence (DNA): TGTGCCAGCAGCTCCCGGGGAGGGGGATCCAATGAGCAGTTCTTC. Translating it yields CASSSRGGGSNEQFF.

V usage is TRBV6-6 and J usage is TRBJ2-7; 8 nucleotides match TRBD1. Germline CDR1 reads MNHNY; CDR2 reads SVGAGI (reference sequence). The CDR3 consists of 14 residues. Trimming cost V 6 bases and J 1 base; bases outside gene matches: 5. CDR3 in amino acids: CASSQGQGSYEQYF. The CDR3 DNA reads as TGTGCCAGCAGCCAAGGACAGGGTTCCTACGAGCAGTACTTC.

The chain couples TRBV30 to TRBJ1-5; D remains ambiguous. V was clipped by 1 base and J by 6 bases, with 10 bases between them. This CDR3 has 13 residues. In germline, CDR1 is GTSNPN, CDR2 SVGIG (reference sequence). The CDR3 DNA follows: TGTGCCTGGAGTGCCCGGGGTTTTCAGCCCCAGCATTTT. Protein: CAWSARGFQPQHF.

The genes are TRBV11-2 and TRBJ2-3; unclear D gene. The CDR3 runs 14 residues. Trimming stripped 1 base from V and 6 bases from J, with 11 bases between. Germline V CDR1 and CDR2: SGHAT, FQNNGV. In DNA form, the CDR3 reads TGTGCCAGCAGCTTAGGATCAGTGATCGATACGCAGTATTTT. Its protein product is CASSLGSVIDTQYF.